This T cell receptor (beta chain) was retrieved from a study of blood T cells in healthy people across ages. Through a sample-barcoded 5' primer and a J-beta primer mix, a second PCR was run for roughly 6 to 11 cycles. In TCRdb, the 5' RACE reads were re-called with MiXCR into one record per CDR3 protein. The table shows about 830,000 distinct CDR3 sequences, with around 68% occurring only once. A few counts support this clonotype. Its antigen is not known. The germline V gene encodes CDR1 PRHDT and CDR2 FYEKMQ (reference sequence). The CDR3 runs 16 residues. V gave up 4 bases and J gave up 3 bases; unmatched junction bases: 12. Study-wide points: Investigators treated diversity estimates from one million T cells as underestimates.

The source material was blood. J is TRBJ2-7 and V is TRBV13; 7 bases align to TRBD1. This receptor was obtained from a man aged 30-40 years in good health. The CDR3 nucleotides are TGTGCCAGCAGCTCTTCCGGGACAGCCAATTTCTACGAGCAGTACTTC. It encodes CASSSSGTANFYEQYF.